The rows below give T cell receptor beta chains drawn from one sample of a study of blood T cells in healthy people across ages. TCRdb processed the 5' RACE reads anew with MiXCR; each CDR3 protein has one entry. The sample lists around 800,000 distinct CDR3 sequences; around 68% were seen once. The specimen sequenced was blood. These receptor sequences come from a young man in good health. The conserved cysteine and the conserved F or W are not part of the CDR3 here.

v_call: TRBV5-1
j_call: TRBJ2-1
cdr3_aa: ASSGGSGTLYNEQF

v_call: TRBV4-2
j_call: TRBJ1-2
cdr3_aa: ASSQSLTNYGYT

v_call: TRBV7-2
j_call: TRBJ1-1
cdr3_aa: ASSLVGGTGAVTEAF

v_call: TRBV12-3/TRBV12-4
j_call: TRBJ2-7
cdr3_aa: ASNPTGSYEQY

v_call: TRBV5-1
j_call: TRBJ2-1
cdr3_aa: ASSLAVTSVNEQF

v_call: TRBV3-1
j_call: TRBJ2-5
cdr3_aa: ASSHPGPYGQY

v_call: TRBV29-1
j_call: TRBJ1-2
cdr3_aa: SVEDSGHYGYT

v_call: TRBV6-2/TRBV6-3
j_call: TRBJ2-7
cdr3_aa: ASSYSKYGRRPYEQY

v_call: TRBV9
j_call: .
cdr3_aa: ASSPRLAGGHVEQY

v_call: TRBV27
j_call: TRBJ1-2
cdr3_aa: ASKRGGNYGYT

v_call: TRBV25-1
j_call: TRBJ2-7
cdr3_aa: ASSEGSLSYEQY

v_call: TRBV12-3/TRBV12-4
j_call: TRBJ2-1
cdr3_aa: ASSSRGPESSYNEQF

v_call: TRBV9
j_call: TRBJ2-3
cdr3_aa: ASSVSTGSYDTQY

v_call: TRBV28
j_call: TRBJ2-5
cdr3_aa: ASSTGTGDFSRY

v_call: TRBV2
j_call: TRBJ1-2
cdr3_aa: ASSDPAAQFYGYT

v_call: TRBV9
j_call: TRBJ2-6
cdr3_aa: ASRTSRTAGANVLT

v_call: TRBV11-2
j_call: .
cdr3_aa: ASSSHGHHQETQY

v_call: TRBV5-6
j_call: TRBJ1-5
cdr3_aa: ASSLLQGDQPQH

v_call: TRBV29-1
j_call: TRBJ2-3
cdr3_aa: SVGTSGGLSHLSTDTQY

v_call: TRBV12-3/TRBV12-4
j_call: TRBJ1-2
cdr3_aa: ASSLASAGGYT

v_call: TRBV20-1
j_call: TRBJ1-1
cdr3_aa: SADRVKGTEAF

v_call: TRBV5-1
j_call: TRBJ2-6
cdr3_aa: ASSSDGGPGANVLT

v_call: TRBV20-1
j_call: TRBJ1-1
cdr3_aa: SAINSRGSTEAF

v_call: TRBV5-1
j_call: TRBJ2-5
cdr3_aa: ASSPISGGAEETQY

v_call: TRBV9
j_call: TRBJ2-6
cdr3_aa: ASSAGQGASGANALT

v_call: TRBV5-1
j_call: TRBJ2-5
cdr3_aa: ASSLVTGLNEETQY

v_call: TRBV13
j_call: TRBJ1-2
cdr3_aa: ASSLERPVYGYT

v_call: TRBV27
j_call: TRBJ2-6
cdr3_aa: ASSLSTVGGANVLT

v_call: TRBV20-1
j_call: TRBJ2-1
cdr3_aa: SAVFGQGSYNEQF

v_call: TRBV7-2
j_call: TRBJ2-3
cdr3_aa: ASSPRGGVGTDTQY

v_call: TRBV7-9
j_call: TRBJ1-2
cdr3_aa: ASSLDRTFYT

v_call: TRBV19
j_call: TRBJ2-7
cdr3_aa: ASSMGDSSYEQY

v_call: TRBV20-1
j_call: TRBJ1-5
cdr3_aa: SATGQQGAPQH

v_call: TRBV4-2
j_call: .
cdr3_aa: ASSQVLPSPGGIQY

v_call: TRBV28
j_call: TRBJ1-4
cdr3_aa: ASRTDRDNEKLF

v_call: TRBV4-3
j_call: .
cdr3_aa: ASSQDWRDSEQY

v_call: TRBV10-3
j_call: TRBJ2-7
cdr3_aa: AINPRDRGIHEQY

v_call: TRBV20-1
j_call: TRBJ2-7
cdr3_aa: SATGRPLYEQY

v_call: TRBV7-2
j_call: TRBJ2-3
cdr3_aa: ASSLALAGITDTQY

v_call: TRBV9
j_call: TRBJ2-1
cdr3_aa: ASSPSGGGGVNEQF

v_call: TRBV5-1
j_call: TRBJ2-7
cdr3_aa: ASSRAGGYEQY

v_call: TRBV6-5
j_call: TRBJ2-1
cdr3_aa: ASSYGQVLAYNEQF

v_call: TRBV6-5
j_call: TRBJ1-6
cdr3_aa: ASSYSRGLGTISPLH

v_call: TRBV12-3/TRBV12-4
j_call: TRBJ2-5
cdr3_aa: ASSSQRGEVETQY

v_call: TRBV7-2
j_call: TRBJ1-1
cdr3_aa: ASSLAPAGNTEAF

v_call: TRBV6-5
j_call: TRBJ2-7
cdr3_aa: ASRREEGFDEQY

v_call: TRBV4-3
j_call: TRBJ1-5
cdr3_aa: ASSQDHSNQPQH

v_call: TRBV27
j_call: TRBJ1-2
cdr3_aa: ASSRQTNYGYT